This passage covers 32 T cell receptor beta chains from one sample sequenced in a study of blood T cell repertoires in COVID-19. TCRdb's table, derived via immunoSEQ multiplex PCR, lists solely in-frame clones and lacks some. The repertoire holds around 250,000 clones, approximately 86% seen once, with 1.5% to 2% in the top ten. Input material: PBMCs or T cells enriched from blood (not recorded which). Receptor source: a woman between 45 and 60 years old who had recovered from COVID-19.

This rearrangement joins TRBV5-5 to TRBJ2-5, with TRBD1 as a possible D gene (6 bases). V was trimmed by 1 base and J by 2 bases, leaving 9 bases between them. The CDR3 consists of 14 residues. The germline gives CDR1 SGHKS, CDR2 YYEKEE (reference sequence). CDR3 protein: CASSLIGGQETQYF. CDR3 in DNA: TGTGCCAGCAGCTTGATAGGGGGTCAAGAGACCCAGTACTTC.

This chain connects TRBV3-1 (or the pseudogene TRBV3-2) to TRBJ2-7, with D tentatively TRBD2 (6 bases). Trimming left V 5 bases short and J 4 bases short, with 15 bases between. The germline CDR1 and CDR2 sequences are LGHDT and YNNKEL (reference sequence). CDR3 length: 14 residues. Written as DNA, the CDR3 is TGTGCCAGCAGCGGCTTTGGGGGGACGTACGAGCAGTACTTC. Its translation: CASSGFGGTYEQYF.

This clone has just a few counts. The rearrangement uses TRBV30 and TRBJ1-5; tentatively, D is TRBD1 (6 bases). The CDR3 covers 15 residues. Germline lookup yields CDR1 GTSNPN and CDR2 SVGIG (reference sequence). Trimming took 0 bases from V and 2 from J, leaving 11 bases between them. As DNA, the CDR3 is TGTGCCTGGAGTGTTGGGCCAGGGGGCAATCAGCCCCAGCATTTT. It encodes CAWSVGPGGNQPQHF.

The chain employs TRBV7-9 and TRBJ2-7, with a tentative D call TRBD2 (5 bases). The length of the CDR3 is 12 residues. CDR1 SEHNR and CDR2 FQNEAQ come from the germline V gene (reference sequence). V lost 5 bases and J 4 bases, leaving 9 bases between the germline ends. The CDR3 loop reads CASSRDIYEQYF. As DNA, the CDR3 is TGTGCCAGCAGCCGGGATATATACGAGCAGTACTTC.

The gene calls are TRBV19 and TRBJ1-1; 8 bases fit TRBD1. V shed 4 bases and J 2 bases; nucleotides not matched to a gene: 3. Germline-derived CDR1 and CDR2 are LNHDA and SQIVND (reference sequence). The CDR3 is 14 residues long. The CDR3 region is CASSTTGVNTEAFF. The CDR3 DNA follows: TGTGCCAGTAGTACGACAGGGGTTAACACTGAAGCTTTCTTT.

The chain combines TRBV12-5 with TRBJ2-5; TRBD1 matches 8 bases. CDR1 and CDR2 from the germline V gene are LGHNT and FRNRAP. The V segment lost 6 bases and the J segment 3 bases; nucleotides outside the gene matches: 6. The CDR3 has 14 residues. The CDR3 loop reads CASGLSDREETQYF. CDR3 DNA: TGTGCTAGTGGCCTATCGGACAGGGAAGAGACCCAGTACTTC.

This clone appeared a few times. The genes are TRBV19 and TRBJ1-5; D gene ambiguous. The CDR3 is made up of 12 amino acids. Germline-derived CDR1 and CDR2 are LNHDA and SQIVND (reference sequence). With 4 bases removed from V and 9 bases from J, the gap between germline ends came to 10 bases. CDR3 nucleotide sequence: TGTGCCAGTAGTAGGGCGAACGGGCCCCAGCATTTT. Translating gives CASSRANGPQHF.

The rearrangement links TRBV28 to TRBJ2-5; 10 bases map to TRBD2. The CDR3 loop spans 15 amino acids. The germline V gene encodes CDR1 MDHEN and CDR2 SYDVKM. V shed 1 base, J shed 4 bases, and the junction held 3 bases outside the gene matches. CDR3 in amino acids: CASSLLPSGGETQYF. Here the CDR3 DNA reads TGTGCCAGCAGTTTATTGCCTAGCGGGGGAGAGACCCAGTACTTC.

This clone was counted once. The J gene is TRBJ1-4, the V gene TRBV6-6, with 8 bases identical to TRBD1. J lost 2 bases, V lost 4 bases, and 6 bases had no gene match. CDR1 and CDR2 from the germline V gene are MNHNY and SVGAGI (reference sequence). This CDR3 has 16 amino acids. In DNA, the CDR3 is TGTGCCAGCAGTTTTTCCCAGGGGGCGACTAATGAAAAACTGTTTTTT. Protein sequence: CASSFSQGATNEKLFF.

J is TRBJ1-1 and V is TRBV7-2, with 10 bases that match TRBD1. The CDR3 is made up of 14 amino acids. Losses at the gene ends were 3 bases for V and 4 bases for J; bases not matched to a gene: 2. The V gene's germline CDR1 is SGHTA and CDR2 FQGNSA. In nucleotides, the CDR3 is TGTGCCAGCAGCTTGAGGACAGGGGGCACTGAAGCTTTCTTT. Translation gives CASSLRTGGTEAFF.

This clone was seen just once. The limits of the CDR3 on the DNA are not certain, so only TCRdb's listed CDR3 is given. The CDR3 sequence is CASSSSGSGQETQYF. V and J are TRBV27 and TRBJ2-5; TRBD2, the table's D call, was not compared with the DNA. Germline loops: CDR1 MNHEY, CDR2 SMNVEV (reference sequence). The length of the CDR3 is 15 amino acids, counting both ends.

J is TRBJ1-1 and V is TRBV27, with D unresolved. The CDR3 spans 15 residues. CDR1 and CDR2 from the germline V gene are MNHEY and SMNVEV (reference sequence). With 0 bases removed from V and 0 bases from J, the gap between germline ends came to 8 bases. CDR3 nucleotides: TGTGCCAGCAGTTTATCGGCTTACATGAACACTGAAGCTTTCTTT. Amino acid sequence: CASSLSAYMNTEAFF.

The CDR3 loop reads CASSPLGASGYDGYTF. CDR3 bases: TGTGCCAGCAGTCCCCTGGGGGCTTCGGGTTACGATGGCTACACCTTC. This chain links TRBV7-9 with TRBJ1-2, with D possibly TRBD1 on 6 matching bases. CDR1 is SEHNR, CDR2 FQNEAQ, per germline (reference sequence). V dropped 6 bases and J dropped 6 bases, with 23 bases sitting between them. The CDR3 runs to 16 residues.

The chain links TRBV14 to TRBJ1-4, with TRBD1 matching 9 bases. CDR1 is SGHDN, CDR2 FVKESK, per germline. The CDR3 is made up of 15 amino acids. Trimming cost V 4 bases and J 8 bases; bases outside gene matches: 8. CDR3 nucleotides: TGTGCCAGCAGCCTTTACACAGGGGGCGTCGAAAAACTGTTTTTT. Its protein product is CASSLYTGGVEKLFF.

The CDR3 here is CASCADRFYEQYF. CDR3 bases: TGTGCCAGCTGCGCCGACAGGTTTTACGAGCAGTACTTC. This rearrangement joins TRBV28 to TRBJ2-7, with a possible D match to TRBD1 (6 bases). The germline V and J ends were trimmed by 8 bases and 4 bases, with 15 bases remaining between them. Germline-derived CDR1 and CDR2 are MDHEN and SYDVKM. The length of the CDR3 is 13 residues.

This chain uses TRBV28 with TRBJ2-2, with D possibly matching TRBD2 (5 bases). Germline V lookup: CDR1 MDHEN, CDR2 SYDVKM. Trimming pared 5 bases from V and 6 bases from J, leaving 13 bases between. CDR3 length: 14 amino acids. The CDR3 loop reads CASSPWEFAGELFF. The DNA for the CDR3 is TGTGCCAGCAGTCCATGGGAGTTCGCCGGGGAGCTGTTTTTT.

This chain uses TRBV18 with TRBJ1-1, with 10 bases that match TRBD1. CDR1 and CDR2 from the germline V gene are KGHSH and LQKENI. The CDR3 runs 16 residues. J lost 0 bases, V lost 3 bases, and 4 bases had no gene match. The CDR3 DNA sequence: TGTGCCAGCTCACCGAGACAGGGGGCCGTGAACACTGAAGCTTTCTTT. Encoded protein: CASSPRQGAVNTEAFF.

The chain carries TRBV28 and TRBJ2-5; the D gene is possibly TRBD1 (6 bases). This CDR3 region has 14 residues. The germline V gene encodes CDR1 MDHEN and CDR2 SYDVKM. Trimming removed 6 bases at V and 1 base at J, with 12 bases between. As DNA, the CDR3 is TGTGCCAGCAGGACGGGACAACGCCAAGAGACCCAGTACTTC. The encoded protein is CASRTGQRQETQYF.

The V and J genes are TRBV9 and TRBJ1-2; 8 bases map to TRBD1. V shed 4 bases, J shed 5 bases, and the junction held 10 bases outside the gene matches. In germline, CDR1 is SGDLS, CDR2 YYNGEE. This CDR3 spans 15 amino acids. The CDR3 is CASSPRQGFGYGYTF. As DNA, the CDR3 is TGTGCCAGCAGCCCTCGACAGGGGTTCGGATATGGCTACACCTTC.

This rearrangement joins TRBV28 to TRBJ2-2; TRBD1 matches 10 bases. This CDR3 has 20 amino acids. Germline CDR1 is MDHEN and CDR2 is SYDVKM. V was clipped by 1 base and J by 5 bases; unmatched bases: 16. CDR3 in DNA: TGTGCCAGCAGTTTATCGGGGAATAGACAGGGGGCGAGGAGGACCGGGGAGCTGTTTTTT. It specifies CASSLSGNRQGARRTGELFF.

The rearrangement uses TRBV5-4 and TRBJ1-3; D is undetermined. Per germline, CDR1 SGHNT and CDR2 YYREEE (reference sequence). This CDR3 is built from 14 residues. V was trimmed by 4 bases and J by 1 base, leaving 9 bases between them. This chain's CDR3 is CASSPTRSGNTIYF. The CDR3 DNA reads TGTGCCAGCAGCCCGACAAGATCTGGAAACACCATATATTTT.

This clone was seen a handful of times. The rearrangement uses TRBV11-2 and TRBJ1-2, with 8 bases identical to TRBD1. V lost 5 bases and J lost 14; bases outside the gene matches: 13. The CDR3 runs 13 residues. CDR1 and CDR2 (germline): SGHAT, FQNNGV. CDR3 sequence reads: CASSQQGVTLRTF. CDR3 coding DNA: TGTGCCAGCAGCCAACAGGGGGTGACTTTGAGGACCTTC.

This clone appeared a single time. V gene TRBV5-1 combines with J gene TRBJ2-6; the D gene is possibly TRBD1 (5 bases). V gave up 4 bases and J gave up 3 bases, with 11 bases separating them. The CDR3 runs 15 residues. Germline CDR1 SGHRS, CDR2 YFSETQ. The CDR3 loop reads CASSPQGGGANVLTF. CDR3 bases: TGCGCCAGCAGCCCGCAGGGTGGTGGGGCCAACGTCCTGACTTTC.

This sequence joins TRBV9 and TRBJ1-3; D not resolved. CDR3 length: 14 residues. The V gene's germline CDR1 is SGDLS and CDR2 YYNGEE. V was pared by 3 bases and J by 0 bases, with 7 bases between. The CDR3 sequence is CASSEMSSGNTIYF. Written as DNA, the CDR3 is TGTGCCAGCAGCGAAATGAGCTCTGGAAACACCATATATTTT. Full variable domain (remainder filled in from reference TRBV9 and TRBJ1-3): DSGVTQTPKHLITATGQRVTLRCSPRSGDLSVYWYQQSLDQGLQFLIQYYNGEERAKGNILERFSAQQFPDLHSELNLSSLELGDSALYFCASSEMSSGNTIYFGEGSWLTVV.

The chain carries TRBV5-5 and TRBJ2-1; 9 nucleotides agree with TRBD2. Germline-derived CDR1 and CDR2 are SGHKS and YYEKEE (reference sequence). The ends lost 4 bases at V and 3 bases at J; junction bases unmatched: 5. The CDR3 spans 15 residues. CDR3 DNA sequence: TGTGCCAGCAGCCTAGGACTAGCGAACTACAATGAGCAGTTCTTC. The encoded protein is CASSLGLANYNEQFF.

J is TRBJ2-3 and V is TRBV19, with 16 bases lining up with TRBD2. V gave up 4 bases and J gave up 6 bases; unmatched junction bases: 7. The CDR3 loop spans 17 amino acids. Germline CDR1 and CDR2: LNHDA and SQIVND (reference sequence). As DNA, the CDR3 is TGTGCCAGTAGTACCCCGGGACTAGCGGGAGGGCGGGATACGCAGTATTTT. Translated: CASSTPGLAGGRDTQYF. Combining the CDR3 with reference TRBV19 and TRBJ2-3 gives the whole variable domain DGGITQSPKYLFRKEGQNVTLSCEQNLNHDAMYWYRQDPGQGLRLIYYSQIVNDFQKGDIAEGYSVSREKKESFPLTVTSAQKNPTAFYLCASSTPGLAGGRDTQYFGPGTRLTVL.

As regards this clone: A read error may produce the germline difference seen at one junction end. The CDR3 DNA reads as TGTGCTAGCAGCTACAGGTTGAACACTGAAGCTTTCTTT. Translated, it gives CASSYRLNTEAFF. J is TRBJ1-1 and V is TRBV7-7, with D tentatively TRBD1 (5 bases). The germline V gene has CDR1 SSHAT and CDR2 FNYEAQ (reference sequence). The CDR3 contains 13 residues.

The CDR3 region has the DNA TGTGCCACCAGAGGGACTAGCGGGGCCTACGAGCAGTACTTC. It codes for CATRGTSGAYEQYF. The chain employs TRBV28 and TRBJ2-7; 13 bases are a match to TRBD2. Germline CDR1 and CDR2: MDHEN and SYDVKM. The CDR3 spans 14 residues. J lost 2 bases, V lost 10 bases, and 5 bases had no gene match.

The chain recombines TRBV15 with TRBJ1-5, with 7 bases lining up with TRBD1. This CDR3 is 18 amino acids long. V lost 0 bases, J lost 5 bases, and 13 bases stayed unmatched. CDR1 and CDR2 (germline): LNHNV, YYDKDF (reference sequence). The CDR3 DNA reads as TGTGCCACCAGCAGAGATCGTTGGTGGGACAGTCCAGATCAGCCCCAGCATTTT. It yields the protein CATSRDRWWDSPDQPQHF.

This clone was picked up a small number of times. The chain recombines TRBV7-9 with TRBJ2-3, with 12 bases matching TRBD1. CDR3 length: 17 residues. The J segment lost 5 bases and the V segment lost 6 bases, leaving 12 bases of the junction unmatched. Germline CDR1 reads SEHNR; CDR2 reads FQNEAQ (reference sequence). The CDR3 coding sequence is TGTGCCAGCAGACATCGACCGGGACAGGGGGCCGAAGATACGCAGTATTTT. Protein sequence: CASRHRPGQGAEDTQYF.

This chain links TRBV12-3 or TRBV12-4 with TRBJ1-3; a weak D match, TRBD1 (5 bases). V was trimmed by 4 bases and J by 1 base, leaving 5 bases between them. The CDR3 is 13 amino acids. The CDR3 spells CASSSGSGNTIYF. The CDR3 nucleotides are TGTGCCAGCAGTTCAGGGTCTGGAAACACCATATATTTT.

V gene TRBV9 combines with J gene TRBJ2-3; weak D call: TRBD2 (5 bases). The germline V gene has CDR1 SGDLS and CDR2 YYNGEE. There are 13 residues in the CDR3. V dropped 0 bases and J dropped 4 bases, with 6 bases sitting between them. CDR3 DNA: TGTGCCAGCAGCGTAGAGGGAGCAGATACGCAGTATTTT. Its protein is CASSVEGADTQYF.